This TCR beta chain was identified during a study of beta chain features in type 1 diabetes. Study overall: Taken together, all samples contributed approximately 110,000,000 examined sorted cells. Study findings and constraints: TCRB CDR3 length was moderately but significantly reduced in all four CD4+ subsets of Type 1 diabetes patients.

The entirety of the isolated RNA underwent reverse transcription, so expressed TCRB transcripts were sequenced. Using immunoSEQ multiplex PCR, the repertoire was profiled, and TCRdb retains in-frame clones only, with some absent. This table has hundreds of thousands of clones, roughly a sixth appearing once. The CDR3 is 15 residues long. The V gene's germline CDR1 is MNHNS and CDR2 SASEGT. Every single donor gave one heparinised blood draw, and these averaged around 120 mL. This clone turned up a few times. As yet, its antigen is unknown. The junction differs from germline at one of its ends, possibly a read error.

The gene calls are TRBV6-1 and TRBJ2-1; 13 bases agree with TRBD2. The TCR comes from a man between 18 and 35 years old in good health. Sequencing input: naive CD4+ T cells from blood. The CDR3 DNA reads as TGTGCCAGCAGGGAAGGACTAGCGGGAGCGCATGAGCAGTTCTTC. Translation gives CASREGLAGAHEQFF.